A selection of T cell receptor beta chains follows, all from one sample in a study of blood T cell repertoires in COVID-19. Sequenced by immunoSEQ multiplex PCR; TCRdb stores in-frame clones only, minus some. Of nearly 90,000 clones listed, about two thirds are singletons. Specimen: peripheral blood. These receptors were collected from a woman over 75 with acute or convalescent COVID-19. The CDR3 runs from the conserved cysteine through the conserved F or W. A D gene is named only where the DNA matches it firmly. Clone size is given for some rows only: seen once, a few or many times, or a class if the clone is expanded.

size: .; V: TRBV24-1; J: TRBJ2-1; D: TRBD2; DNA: TGTGCCACCAGTGATGGCCTAGCGGGGGCCTACAATGAGCAGTTCTTC; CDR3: CATSDGLAGAYNEQFF
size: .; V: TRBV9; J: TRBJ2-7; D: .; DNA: TGTGCCAGCAGCGGGGGGCCCTCCTACGAGCAGTACTTC; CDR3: CASSGGPSYEQYF
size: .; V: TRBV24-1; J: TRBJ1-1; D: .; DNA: TGTGCCACCAGTGATTTTAGTCGGTCAGGCTTGAACACTGAAGCTTTCTTT; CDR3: CATSDFSRSGLNTEAFF
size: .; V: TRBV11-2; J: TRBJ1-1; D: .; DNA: TGTGCCAGCAGCTCTCGGAAAGGGGATTCTGGGAACACTGAAGCTTTCTTT; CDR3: CASSSRKGDSGNTEAFF
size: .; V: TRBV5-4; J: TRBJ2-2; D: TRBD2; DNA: TGTGCCAGCAGCACCCTAGCGGGGGTCACCGGGGAGCTGTTTTTT; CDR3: CASSTLAGVTGELFF
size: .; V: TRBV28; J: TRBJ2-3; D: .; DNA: TGTGCCAGCAGTGATTTCGGCAGGGGAGGCACAGATACGCAGTATTTT; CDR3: CASSDFGRGGTDTQYF
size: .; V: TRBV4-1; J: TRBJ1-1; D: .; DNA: TGCGCCAGCAGCCAAGTGGGTGGCCTCGGGAAAGCTTTCTTT; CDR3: CASSQVGGLGKAFF
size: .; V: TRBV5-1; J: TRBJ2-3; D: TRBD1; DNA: TGCGCCAGCAGCCCGGGACAGAACACAGATACGCAGTATTTT; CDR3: CASSPGQNTDTQYF
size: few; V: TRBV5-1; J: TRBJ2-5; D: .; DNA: TGCGCCAGCAGCTTGGGTCTCGAGGTTGGGGAGACCCAGTACTTC; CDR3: CASSLGLEVGETQYF
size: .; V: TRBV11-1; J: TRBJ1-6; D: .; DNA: TGTGCCAGCAGCCCGGGACTTGCGTCTCCCCTCCACTTT; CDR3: CASSPGLASPLHF
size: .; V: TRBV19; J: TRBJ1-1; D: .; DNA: TGTGCCAGTAGTCCACGACTGGGGGGACGCACTGAAGCTTTCTTT; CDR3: CASSPRLGGRTEAFF
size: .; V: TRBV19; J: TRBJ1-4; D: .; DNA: TGTGCCAGTAGTAGAACAGGGCTAGGAACTAATGAAAAACTGTTTTTT; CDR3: CASSRTGLGTNEKLFF
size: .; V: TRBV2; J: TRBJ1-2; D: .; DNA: TGTGCCAGCAGTCAGGAGTCAGGAGGGGCCTATGGCTACACCTTC; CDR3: CASSQESGGAYGYTF
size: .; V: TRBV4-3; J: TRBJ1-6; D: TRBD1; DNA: TGCGCCAGCAGCCAAGATTCCCCGGACAGGGATTACCGCAATTCACCCCTCCACTTT; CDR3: CASSQDSPDRDYRNSPLHF
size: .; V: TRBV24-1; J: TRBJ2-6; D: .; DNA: TGTGCCACCTCGCCGCCAGGGGACTCTGGGGCCAACGTCCTGACTTTC; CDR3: CATSPPGDSGANVLTF
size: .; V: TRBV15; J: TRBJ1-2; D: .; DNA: TGTGCCACCAGGCCCTCAGTGCGGGGTAGTAACTATGGCTACACCTTC; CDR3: CATRPSVRGSNYGYTF
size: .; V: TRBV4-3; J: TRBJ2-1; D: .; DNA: TGCGCCAGCAGCCAAGATTTAGCGGCTAACAATGAGCAGTTCTTC; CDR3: CASSQDLAANNEQFF
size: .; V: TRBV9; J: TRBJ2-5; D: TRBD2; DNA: TGTGCCAGCAGCGTAGCTACTCGCGGGGGGATTGGAGAGACCCAGTACTTC; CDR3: CASSVATRGGIGETQYF
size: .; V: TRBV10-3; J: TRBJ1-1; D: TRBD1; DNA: TGTGCCATCACCGAGGGCACAGGGACAGAAACTACTGAAGCTTTCTTT; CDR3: CAITEGTGTETTEAFF
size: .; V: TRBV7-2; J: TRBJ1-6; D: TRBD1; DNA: TGTGCCAGCAGCTGGGACAGGGGGGTTTCACCCCTCCACTTT; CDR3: CASSWDRGVSPLHF
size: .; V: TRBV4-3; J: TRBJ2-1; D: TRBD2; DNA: TGCGCCAGCAGCCAAGTGGTCGGCGGGGGGTCATTCATCTATGAGCAGTTCTTC; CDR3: CASSQVVGGGSFIYEQFF
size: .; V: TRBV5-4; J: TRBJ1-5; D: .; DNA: TGTGCCAGCAGCTTTAGGGGGAGTCAGCCCCAGCATTTT; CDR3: CASSFRGSQPQHF
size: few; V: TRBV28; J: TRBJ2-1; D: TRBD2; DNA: TGTGCCAGCAGTACCGTTATCGGGGGGGCTGTCAATGAGCAGTTCTTC; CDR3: CASSTVIGGAVNEQFF
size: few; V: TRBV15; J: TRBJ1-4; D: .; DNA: TGTGCCACCAGCAGAGATGTTTCGGAGGAAAAACTGTTTTTT; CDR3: CATSRDVSEEKLFF
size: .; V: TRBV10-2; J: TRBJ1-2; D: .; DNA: TGCGCCAGCAGTGAGTCGGCCGTATCTAACTATGGCTACACCTTC; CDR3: CASSESAVSNYGYTF
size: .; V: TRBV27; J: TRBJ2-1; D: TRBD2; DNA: TGTGCCAGCAGTTTCCGCGGACTAGCGGGGGATTACAATGAGCAGTTCTTC; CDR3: CASSFRGLAGDYNEQFF
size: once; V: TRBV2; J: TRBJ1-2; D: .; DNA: TGTGCCAGCAGTGTATGGGGGGGCGACGGCTACACCTTC; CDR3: CASSVWGGDGYTF
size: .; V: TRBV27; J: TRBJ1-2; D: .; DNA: TGTGCCAGTACCTTGACTTCGACAGGAGTTAACTATGGCTACACCTTC; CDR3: CASTLTSTGVNYGYTF
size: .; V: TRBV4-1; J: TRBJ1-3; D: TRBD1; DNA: TGCGCCAGCAGCCAAATTGGGACAGGGCTCTCTGGAAACACCATATATTTT; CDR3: CASSQIGTGLSGNTIYF
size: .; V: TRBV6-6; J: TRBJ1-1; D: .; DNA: TGTGCCAGCAGCCTACAGGGCGCCCCGAACACTGAAGCTTTCTTT; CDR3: CASSLQGAPNTEAFF
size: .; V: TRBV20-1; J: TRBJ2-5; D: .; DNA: TGCAGTGCTAGTCGCTTGGGAGAACTCACAGAGACCCAGTACTTC; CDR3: CSASRLGELTETQYF
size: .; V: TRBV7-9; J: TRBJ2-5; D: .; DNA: TGTGCCAGCAGCTTAGCAACCGGGTGGGAGACCCAGTACTTC; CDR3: CASSLATGWETQYF
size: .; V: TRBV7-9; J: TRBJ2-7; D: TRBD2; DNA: TGTGCCAGCAGCCCTGACGGGGGGGTCTACGAGCAGTACTTC; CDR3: CASSPDGGVYEQYF
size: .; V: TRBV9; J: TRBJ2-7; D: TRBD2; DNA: TGTGCCAGCAGCGTAGGCCCGACTAGCGGGGGAACCTTGGAGCAGTACTTC; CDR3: CASSVGPTSGGTLEQYF
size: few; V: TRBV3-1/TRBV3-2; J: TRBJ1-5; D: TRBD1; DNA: TGTGCCAGCAGCCGGTCTCGTACAGGGGACGGCAATCAGCCCCAGCATTTT; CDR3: CASSRSRTGDGNQPQHF
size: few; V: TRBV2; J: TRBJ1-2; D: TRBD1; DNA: TGTGCCAGCAGTGAAGCGCTTTGGGACAGGGGATACACCTTC; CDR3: CASSEALWDRGYTF
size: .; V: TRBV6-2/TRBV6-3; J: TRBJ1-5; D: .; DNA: TGTGCCAGCAGTTCCCTGTCTCCCAATCAGCCCCAGCATTTT; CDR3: CASSSLSPNQPQHF
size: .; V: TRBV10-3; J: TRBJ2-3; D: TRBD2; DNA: TGTGCCGTTGGGCGGGGGATGGAAGATACGCAGTATTTT; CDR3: CAVGRGMEDTQYF
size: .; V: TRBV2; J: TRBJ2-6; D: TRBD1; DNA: TGTGCCAGCAGCCCTGACAGGGAAGTTCCCCACGTCCTGACTTTC; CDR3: CASSPDREVPHVLTF
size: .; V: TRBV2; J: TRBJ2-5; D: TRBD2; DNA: TGTGCCAGCAGTGAAAGGACTAGCGCGCAGACCCAGTACTTC; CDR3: CASSERTSAQTQYF
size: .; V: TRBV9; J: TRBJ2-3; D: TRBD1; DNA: TGTGCCAGCAGCGTACAGGGGGTGGTAAGCACAGATACGCAGTATTTT; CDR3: CASSVQGVVSTDTQYF
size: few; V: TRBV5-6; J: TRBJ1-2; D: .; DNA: TGTGCCAGCAGCCGAAATAACTACTATGGCTACACCTTC; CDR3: CASSRNNYYGYTF
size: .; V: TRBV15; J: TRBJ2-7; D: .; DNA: TGTGCCACCAGCAGAGACCTAGCCTACGAGCAGTACTTC; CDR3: CATSRDLAYEQYF
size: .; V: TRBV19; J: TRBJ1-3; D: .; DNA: TGTGCCAGTAGAGGGGTCGGCGGAGTACATTTT; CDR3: CASRGVGGVHF
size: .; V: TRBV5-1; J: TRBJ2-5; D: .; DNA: TGCGCCAGCCGATTGACCCCAGGGGCGGCGCAGACCCAGTACTTC; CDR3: CASRLTPGAAQTQYF
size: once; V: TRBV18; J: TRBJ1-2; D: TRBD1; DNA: TGTGCCAGCTCACCGTCTCTTTACCGGGACAGGGGTGAGGGCTACACCTTC; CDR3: CASSPSLYRDRGEGYTF
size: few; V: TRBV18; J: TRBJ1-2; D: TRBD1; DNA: TGTGCCAGCTCACCAGCACAGGGGAGTGGCTATGGCTACACCTTC; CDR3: CASSPAQGSGYGYTF
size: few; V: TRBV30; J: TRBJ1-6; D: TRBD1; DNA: TGTGCCTGGACATTGGGACAGCCTAATTCACCCCTCCACTTT; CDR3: CAWTLGQPNSPLHF
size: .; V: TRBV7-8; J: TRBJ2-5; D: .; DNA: TGTGCCAGCAGCTCGCGCGGGGGCAAGACCCAGTACTTC; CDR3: CASSSRGGKTQYF
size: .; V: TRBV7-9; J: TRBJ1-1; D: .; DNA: TGTGCCAGCAGCTTAAAGGGGGACAAGAACACTGAAGCTTTCTTT; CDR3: CASSLKGDKNTEAFF
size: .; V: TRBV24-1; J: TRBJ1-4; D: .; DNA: TGTGCCACCAGTGATCGAGGGACTAATGAAAAACTGTTTTTT; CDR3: CATSDRGTNEKLFF
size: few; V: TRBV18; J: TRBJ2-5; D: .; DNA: TGTGCCAGCTCACCAAGGACAGTCTTCTCCCAAGAGACCCAGTACTTC; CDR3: CASSPRTVFSQETQYF
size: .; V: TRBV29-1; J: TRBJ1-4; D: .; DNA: TGCAGCGTTGCCGGGACTCTTAATGAAAAACTGTTTTTT; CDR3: CSVAGTLNEKLFF
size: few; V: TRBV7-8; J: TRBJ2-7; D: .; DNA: TGTGCCAGCAGCGGCGGACTAAGGTACGAGCAGTACTTC; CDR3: CASSGGLRYEQYF
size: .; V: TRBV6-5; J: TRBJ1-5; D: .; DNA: TGTGCCAGCAGCAGACAGTATAGCAATCAGCCCCAGCATTTT; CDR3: CASSRQYSNQPQHF
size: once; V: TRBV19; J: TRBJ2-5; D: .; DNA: TGTGCCAGTAGTATCAGCGGAATGAGCGCCCAGTACTTC; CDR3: CASSISGMSAQYF
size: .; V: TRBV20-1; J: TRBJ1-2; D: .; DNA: TGCAGTGCCAGTACAGGGAGTAACTATGGCTACACCTTC; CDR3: CSASTGSNYGYTF